The T cell receptor beta chain under discussion was sequenced for a study of blood T cells in healthy people across ages. Using a J-beta primer mix together with a sample-barcoded 5' primer, a second PCR was run for roughly 6 to 12 cycles. In TCRdb, the 5' RACE reads were re-called with MiXCR into one record per CDR3 protein. The table lists more than 650,000 distinct CDR3 sequences, about 55% of them singletons. The receptor's source is a man aged 80 or over in good health. Source material: blood.

The CDR3 nucleotides are TGCAGTGCCACCGAAGGAGGCGACTACGAGCAGTACTTC. It translates to CSATEGGDYEQYF. The chain carries TRBV20-1 and TRBJ2-7; D might be TRBD2 (5 bases). Germline values: CDR1 DFQATT, CDR2 SNEGSKA (reference sequence). V lost 6 bases and J lost 3, with 15 bases in between. There are 13 residues in the CDR3.